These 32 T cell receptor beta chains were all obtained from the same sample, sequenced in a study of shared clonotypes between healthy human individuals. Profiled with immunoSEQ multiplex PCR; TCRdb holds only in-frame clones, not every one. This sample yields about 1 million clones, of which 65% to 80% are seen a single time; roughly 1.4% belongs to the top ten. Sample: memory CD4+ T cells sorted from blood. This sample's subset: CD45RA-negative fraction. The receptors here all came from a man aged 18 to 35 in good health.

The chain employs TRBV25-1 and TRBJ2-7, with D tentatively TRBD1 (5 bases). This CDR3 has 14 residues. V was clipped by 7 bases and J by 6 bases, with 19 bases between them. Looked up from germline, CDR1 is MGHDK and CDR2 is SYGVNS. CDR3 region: CASTQGMRLGEQYF. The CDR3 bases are TGTGCCAGCACGCAGGGAATGCGGTTAGGCGAGCAGTACTTC.

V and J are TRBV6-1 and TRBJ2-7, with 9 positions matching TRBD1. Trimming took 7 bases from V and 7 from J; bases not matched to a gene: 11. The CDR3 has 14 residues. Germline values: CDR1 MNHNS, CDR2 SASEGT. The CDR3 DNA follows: TGTGCCAGCATTTTGACCGGGACAGGGAATGAGCAGTACTTC. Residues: CASILTGTGNEQYF.

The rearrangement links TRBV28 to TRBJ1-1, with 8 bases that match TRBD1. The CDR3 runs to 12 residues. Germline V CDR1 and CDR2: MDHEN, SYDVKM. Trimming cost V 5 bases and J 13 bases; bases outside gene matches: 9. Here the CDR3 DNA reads TGTGCCAGCAGTAAAGGACAGGGCTATGGTTTCTTT. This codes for CASSKGQGYGFF.

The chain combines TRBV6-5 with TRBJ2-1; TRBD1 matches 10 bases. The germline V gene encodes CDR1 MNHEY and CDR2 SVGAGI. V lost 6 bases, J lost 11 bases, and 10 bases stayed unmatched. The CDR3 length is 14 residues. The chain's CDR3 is CASRPGQGSSKQFF. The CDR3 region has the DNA TGTGCCAGCAGACCGGGACAGGGGTCCTCGAAGCAGTTCTTC.

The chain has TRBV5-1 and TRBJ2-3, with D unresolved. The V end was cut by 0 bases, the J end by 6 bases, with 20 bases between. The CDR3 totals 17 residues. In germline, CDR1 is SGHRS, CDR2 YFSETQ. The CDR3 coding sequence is TGCGCCAGCAGCTTGGGAGCTTTAGCTTACCCGTGGGATACGCAGTATTTT. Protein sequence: CASSLGALAYPWDTQYF.

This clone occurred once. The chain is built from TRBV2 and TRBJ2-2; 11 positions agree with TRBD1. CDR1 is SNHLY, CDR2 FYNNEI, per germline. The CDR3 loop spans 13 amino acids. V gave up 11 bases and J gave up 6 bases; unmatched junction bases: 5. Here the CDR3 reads CAGQGAGPGELFF. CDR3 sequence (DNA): TGTGCCGGACAGGGGGCGGGCCCCGGGGAGCTGTTTTTT.

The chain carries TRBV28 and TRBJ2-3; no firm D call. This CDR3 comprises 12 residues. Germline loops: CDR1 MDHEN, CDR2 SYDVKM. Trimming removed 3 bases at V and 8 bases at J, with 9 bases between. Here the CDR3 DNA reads TGTGCCAGCAGTTTTATGGATGCTACGCAGTATTTT. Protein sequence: CASSFMDATQYF.

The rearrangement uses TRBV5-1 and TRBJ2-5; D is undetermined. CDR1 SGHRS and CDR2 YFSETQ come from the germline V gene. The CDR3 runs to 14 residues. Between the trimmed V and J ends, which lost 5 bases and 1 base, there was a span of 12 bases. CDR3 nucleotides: TGCGCCAGCAGGTCGGGTTTCCCCCAAGAGACCCAGTACTTC. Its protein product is CASRSGFPQETQYF. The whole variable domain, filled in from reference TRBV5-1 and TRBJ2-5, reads KAGVTQTPRYLIKTRGQQVTLSCSPISGHRSVSWYQQTPGQGLQFLFEYFSETQRNKGNFPGRFSGRQFSNSRSEMNVSTLELGDSALYLCASRSGFPQETQYFGPGTRLLVL.

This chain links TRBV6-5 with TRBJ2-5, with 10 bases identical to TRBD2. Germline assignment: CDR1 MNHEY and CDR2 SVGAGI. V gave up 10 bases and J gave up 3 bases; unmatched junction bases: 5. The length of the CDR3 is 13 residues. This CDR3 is CATTLAGEETQYF. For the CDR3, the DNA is TGTGCCACCACGCTAGCGGGAGAAGAGACCCAGTACTTC.

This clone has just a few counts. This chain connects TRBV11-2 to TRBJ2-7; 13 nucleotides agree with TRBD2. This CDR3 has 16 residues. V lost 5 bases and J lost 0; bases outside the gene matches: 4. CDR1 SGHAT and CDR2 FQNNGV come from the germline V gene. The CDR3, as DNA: TGTGCCAGCAGCCCTGGGACTAGCGGGGACTCCTACGAGCAGTACTTC. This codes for CASSPGTSGDSYEQYF.

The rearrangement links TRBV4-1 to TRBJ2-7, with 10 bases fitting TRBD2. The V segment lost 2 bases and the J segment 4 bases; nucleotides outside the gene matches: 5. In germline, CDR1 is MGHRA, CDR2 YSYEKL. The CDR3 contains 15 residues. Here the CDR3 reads CASSQITSGKYEQYF. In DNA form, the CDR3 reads TGCGCCAGCAGCCAAATCACTAGCGGGAAATACGAGCAGTACTTC.

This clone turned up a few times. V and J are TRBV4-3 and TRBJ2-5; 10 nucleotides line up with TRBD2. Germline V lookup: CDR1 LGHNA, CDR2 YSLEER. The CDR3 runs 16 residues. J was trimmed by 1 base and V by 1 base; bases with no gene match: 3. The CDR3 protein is CASSQGSSGGQETQYF. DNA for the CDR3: TGCGCCAGCAGCCAAGGATCTAGCGGGGGCCAAGAGACCCAGTACTTC.

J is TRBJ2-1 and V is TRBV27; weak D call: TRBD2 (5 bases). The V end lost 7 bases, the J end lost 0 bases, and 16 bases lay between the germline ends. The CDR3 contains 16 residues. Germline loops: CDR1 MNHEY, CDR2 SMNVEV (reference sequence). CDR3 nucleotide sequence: TGTGCCAGCACCGATACCGGCCGGGGCTCCTACAATGAGCAGTTCTTC. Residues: CASTDTGRGSYNEQFF.

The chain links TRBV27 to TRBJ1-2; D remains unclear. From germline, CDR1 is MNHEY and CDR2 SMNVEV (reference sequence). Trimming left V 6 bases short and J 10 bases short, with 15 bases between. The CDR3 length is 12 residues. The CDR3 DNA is TGTGCCAGCAGCCGATCGTCGGGAGTCTACACCTTC. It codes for CASSRSSGVYTF.

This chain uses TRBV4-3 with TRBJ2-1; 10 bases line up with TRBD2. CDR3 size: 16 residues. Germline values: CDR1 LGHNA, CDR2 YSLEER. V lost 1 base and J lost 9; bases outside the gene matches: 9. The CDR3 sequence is CASSQVFTSGKTEQFF. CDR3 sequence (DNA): TGCGCCAGCAGCCAAGTATTTACTAGCGGGAAGACTGAGCAGTTCTTC.

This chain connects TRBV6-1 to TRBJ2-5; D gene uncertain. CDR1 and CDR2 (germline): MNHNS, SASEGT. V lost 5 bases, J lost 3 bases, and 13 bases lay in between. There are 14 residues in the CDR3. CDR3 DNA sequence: TGTGCCAGCAGTACCACTCGGCCTGAAGAGACCCAGTACTTC. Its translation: CASSTTRPEETQYF.

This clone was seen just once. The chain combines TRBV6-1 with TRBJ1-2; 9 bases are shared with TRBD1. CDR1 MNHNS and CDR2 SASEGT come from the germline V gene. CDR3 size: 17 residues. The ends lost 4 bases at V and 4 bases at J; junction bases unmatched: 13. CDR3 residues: CASSGTGAGSLGYGYTF. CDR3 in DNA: TGTGCCAGCAGTGGGACAGGGGCTGGCTCCTTGGGCTATGGCTACACCTTC.

Written as DNA, the CDR3 is TGTGCCAGCAGCCTCAACCGAGTCGAGGGCGAAAAACTGTTTTTT. This gives the protein CASSLNRVEGEKLFF. This chain joins TRBV7-3 and TRBJ1-4; no firm D call. Germline V gene lookup returns CDR1 SGHTA and CDR2 FQGTGA. V dropped 5 bases and J dropped 8 bases, with 18 bases sitting between them. CDR3 length: 15 amino acids.

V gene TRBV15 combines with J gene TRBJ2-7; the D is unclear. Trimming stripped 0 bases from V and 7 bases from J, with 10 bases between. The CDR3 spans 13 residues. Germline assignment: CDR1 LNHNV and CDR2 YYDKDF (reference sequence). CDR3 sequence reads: CATSRDHLEEQYF. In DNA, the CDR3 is TGTGCCACCAGCAGAGATCATCTGGAAGAGCAGTACTTC.

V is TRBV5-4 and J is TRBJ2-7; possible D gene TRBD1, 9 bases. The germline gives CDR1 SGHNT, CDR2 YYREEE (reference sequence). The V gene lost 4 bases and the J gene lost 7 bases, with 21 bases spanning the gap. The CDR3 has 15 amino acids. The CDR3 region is CASSRGGQGGWEQYF. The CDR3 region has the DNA TGTGCCAGCAGCCGGGGGGGACAGGGAGGATGGGAGCAGTACTTC.

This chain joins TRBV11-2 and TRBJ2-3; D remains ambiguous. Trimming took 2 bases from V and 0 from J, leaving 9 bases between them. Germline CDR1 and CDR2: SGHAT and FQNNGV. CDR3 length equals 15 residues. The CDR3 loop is CASSLSSSSTDTQYF. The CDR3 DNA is TGTGCCAGCAGCTTATCCAGTTCTAGCACAGATACGCAGTATTTT.

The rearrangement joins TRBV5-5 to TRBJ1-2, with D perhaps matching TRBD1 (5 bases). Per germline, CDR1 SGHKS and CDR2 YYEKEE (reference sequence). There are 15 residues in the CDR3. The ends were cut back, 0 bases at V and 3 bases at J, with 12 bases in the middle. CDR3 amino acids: CASSLVGRADYGYTF. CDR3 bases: TGTGCCAGCAGCTTGGTGGGCAGGGCCGACTATGGCTACACCTTC.

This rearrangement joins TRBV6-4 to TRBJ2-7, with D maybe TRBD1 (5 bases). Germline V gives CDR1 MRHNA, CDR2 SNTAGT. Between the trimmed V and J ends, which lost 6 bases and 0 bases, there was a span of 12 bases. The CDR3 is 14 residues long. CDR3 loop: CASSAPGNSYEQYF. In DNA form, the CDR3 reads TGTGCCAGCAGCGCCCCAGGGAACTCCTACGAGCAGTACTTC.

The CDR3 reads CASERDGRNTGELFF. Written as DNA, the CDR3 is TGTGCCAGCGAGCGGGACGGCAGGAACACCGGGGAGCTGTTTTTT. V usage is TRBV2 and J usage is TRBJ2-2, with TRBD2 identical over 7 bases. Unmatched junction bases numbered 7, after V lost 8 bases and J lost 1 base. The length of the CDR3 is 15 residues. In germline, CDR1 is SNHLY, CDR2 FYNNEI.

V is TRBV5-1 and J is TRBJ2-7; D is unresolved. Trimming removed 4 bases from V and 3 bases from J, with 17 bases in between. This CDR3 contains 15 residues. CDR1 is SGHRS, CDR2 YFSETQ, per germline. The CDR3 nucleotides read TGCGCCAGCAGCGAAACGGCTTCGGTTCTCTACGAGCAGTACTTC. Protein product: CASSETASVLYEQYF.

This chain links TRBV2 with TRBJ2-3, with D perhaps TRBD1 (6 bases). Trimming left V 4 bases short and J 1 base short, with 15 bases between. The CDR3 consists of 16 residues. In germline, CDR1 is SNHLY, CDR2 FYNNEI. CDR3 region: CASSAITGKRTDTQYF. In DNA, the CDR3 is TGTGCCAGCAGTGCAATAACAGGGAAGCGCACAGATACGCAGTATTTT. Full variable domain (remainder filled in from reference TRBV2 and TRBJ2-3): EPEVTQTPSHQVTQMGQEVILRCVPISNHLYFYWYRQILGQKVEFLVSFYNNEISEKSEIFDDQFSVERPDGSNFTLKIRSTKLEDSAMYFCASSAITGKRTDTQYFGPGTRLTVL.

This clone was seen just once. The CDR3 spells CASKPGQYNSPLHF. The CDR3 DNA follows: TGTGCCAGTAAACCGGGACAATATAATTCACCCCTCCACTTT. The chain carries TRBV19 and TRBJ1-6; TRBD1 is a possible D gene (6 bases). The CDR3 is made up of 14 amino acids. Trimming took off 7 bases at V and 4 bases at J, with 11 bases between the two ends. CDR1 is LNHDA and CDR2 is SQIVND in the germline V gene (reference sequence).

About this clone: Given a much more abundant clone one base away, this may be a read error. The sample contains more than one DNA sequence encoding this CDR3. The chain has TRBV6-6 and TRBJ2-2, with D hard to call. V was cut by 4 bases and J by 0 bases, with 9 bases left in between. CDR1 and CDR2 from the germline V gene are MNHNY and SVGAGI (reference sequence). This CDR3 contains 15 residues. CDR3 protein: CASSFRTANTGELFF. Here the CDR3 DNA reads TGTGCCAGCAGTTTCCGAACCGCGAACACCGGGGAGCTGTTTTTT.

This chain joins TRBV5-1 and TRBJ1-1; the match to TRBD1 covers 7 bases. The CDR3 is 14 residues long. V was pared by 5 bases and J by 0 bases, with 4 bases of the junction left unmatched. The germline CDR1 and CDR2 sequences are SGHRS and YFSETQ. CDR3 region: CASRPGTVNTEAFF. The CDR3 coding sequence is TGCGCCAGCAGACCTGGGACAGTGAACACTGAAGCTTTCTTT.

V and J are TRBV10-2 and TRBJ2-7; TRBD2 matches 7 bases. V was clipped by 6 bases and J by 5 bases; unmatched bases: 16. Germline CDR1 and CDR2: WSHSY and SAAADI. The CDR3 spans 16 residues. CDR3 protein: CASSVVGGRANHEQYF. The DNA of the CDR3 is TGCGCCAGCAGCGTAGTAGGAGGGAGGGCGAACCACGAGCAGTACTTC.

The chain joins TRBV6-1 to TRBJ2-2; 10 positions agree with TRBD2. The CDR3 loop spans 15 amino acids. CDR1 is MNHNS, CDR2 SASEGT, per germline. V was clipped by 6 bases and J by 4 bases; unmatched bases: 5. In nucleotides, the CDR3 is TGTGCCAGCAGCTCGACTAGCGGGTTCACCGGGGAGCTGTTTTTT. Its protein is CASSSTSGFTGELFF.

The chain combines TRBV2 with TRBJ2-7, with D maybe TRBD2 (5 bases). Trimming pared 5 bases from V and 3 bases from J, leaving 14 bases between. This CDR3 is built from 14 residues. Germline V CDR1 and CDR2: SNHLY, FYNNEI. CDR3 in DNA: TGTGCCAGCAGTCCGCGACGGGGAAGCTACGAGCAGTACTTC. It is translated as CASSPRRGSYEQYF.